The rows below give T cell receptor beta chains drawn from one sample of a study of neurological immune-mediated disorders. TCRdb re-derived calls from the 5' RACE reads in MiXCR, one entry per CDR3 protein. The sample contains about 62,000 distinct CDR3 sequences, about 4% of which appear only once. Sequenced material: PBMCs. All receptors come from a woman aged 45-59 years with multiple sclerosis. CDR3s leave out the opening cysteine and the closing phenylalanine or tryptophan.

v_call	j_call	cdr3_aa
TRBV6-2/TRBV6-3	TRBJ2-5	ASSYFRETPQETQY
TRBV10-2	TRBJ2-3	ASNLAGEIGTQY
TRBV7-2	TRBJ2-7	ASSPRTPALPYEQY
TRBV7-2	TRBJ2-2	ASRSGQGLTWELF
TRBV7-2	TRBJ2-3	ASSLVGRLDTQY
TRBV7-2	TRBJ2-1	ASSLAGTDVYNEQF
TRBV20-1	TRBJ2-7	SARDSGSGTDEQY
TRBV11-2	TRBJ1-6	ASSLVGRNNSPLH
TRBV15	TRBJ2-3	ATSRDRAGAGDTQY
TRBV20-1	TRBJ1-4	SARRPFGLF
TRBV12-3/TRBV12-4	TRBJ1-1	ARSLTGDDTEAF
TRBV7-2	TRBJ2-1	ASSLLGQGLLEF
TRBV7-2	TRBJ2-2	ASSPGTGGTGELF
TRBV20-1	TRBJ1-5	SAVVGAYSNQPQH
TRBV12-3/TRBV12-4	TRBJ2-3	ASSPGLADTDTQY
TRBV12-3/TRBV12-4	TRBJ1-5	ASRGRGQGQPQH
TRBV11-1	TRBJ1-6	ASSPSEGARSPLN
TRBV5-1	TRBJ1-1	ASSLPLEGTEAF
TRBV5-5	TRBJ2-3	ASSSPAGTDTQY
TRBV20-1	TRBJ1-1	SAPRGSRLTEAF
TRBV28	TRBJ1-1	ASSPRLRPNTEAF
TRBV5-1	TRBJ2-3	ASSLANGKDTQY
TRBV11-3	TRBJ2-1	ASSVRLDNEQF
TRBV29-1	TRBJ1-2	SAQANYGYT
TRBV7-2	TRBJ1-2	ASSLAPVSGGPYGYT
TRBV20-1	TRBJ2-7	SAEDREFTYEQY
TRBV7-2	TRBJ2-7	ASSRRQGVYEQY
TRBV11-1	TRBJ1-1	ASSRDRTNTEAF